Listed below are T cell receptor beta chains from one sample, sequenced in a study of T cells in Graves' hyperthyroidism and ophthalmopathy. TCRdb ran MiXCR on the multiplex PCR reads and lists one entry per CDR3 protein. This table holds 480,000 or so distinct CDR3 sequences, roughly 14% found once. The sequenced sample consisted of blood. The receptor source for this set is a woman aged 18-29 years with Graves' hyperthyroidism. Each CDR3 is given with its conserved first and last residue. The D gene is left open where the match is weak. Size values are once, few and many counts, or a class for expanded clones, and some rows have none.

d_call j_call clone_size v_call cdr3_nt cdr3_aa
. TRBJ1-4 many TRBV6-5 TGTGCCAGCAGTTACTCAGGGTCGGTTAATGAAAAACTGTTTTTT CASSYSGSVNEKLFF
. TRBJ1-5 many TRBV20-1 TGCAGTGCTAGATCCCGGGGTGGCGGAAATCAGCCCCAGCATTTT CSARSRGGGNQPQHF
. TRBJ2-1 many TRBV12-3/TRBV12-4 TGTGCCAGCAGTTTAGGGTCCCCCTCTAATGAGCAGTTCTTC CASSLGSPSNEQFF
. TRBJ1-4 few TRBV20-1 TGCAGTGCTAGAGATCTGAAATCTGGTGAAAAACTGTTTTTT CSARDLKSGEKLFF
. TRBJ2-1 many TRBV11-1 TGTGCCAGCAGCTTAAGACTGAACAATGAGCAGTTCTTC CASSLRLNNEQFF
. TRBJ1-2 many TRBV2 TGTGCCAGCAGGGACGACGGAAACTATGGCTACACCTTC CASRDDGNYGYTF
TRBD1 TRBJ1-2 few TRBV9 TGTGCCAGCAGCGCAGTGGGGGACAGGGTCCATGGCTACACCTTC CASSAVGDRVHGYTF
. TRBJ1-2 few TRBV19 TGTGCCAGTAGGAAAAAGGGGGAGCTGGGGGCGAAAGATGGCTACACCTTC CASRKKGELGAKDGYTF
TRBD1 TRBJ1-1 many TRBV11-3 TGTGCCAGCAGTACAGGGGGCGCCGGTTTGAACACTGAAGCTTTCTTT CASSTGGAGLNTEAFF
TRBD2 TRBJ2-1 many TRBV25-1 TGTGCCAGCAGAACTAGCGGGAGTCACAATGAGCAGTTCTTC CASRTSGSHNEQFF
. TRBJ2-1 many TRBV24-1 TGTGCCACCGAGAGCGGATACTCCTACAATGAGCAGTTCTTC CATESGYSYNEQFF
TRBD1 TRBJ2-2 . TRBV7-9 TGTGCCAGCAGCCCGCCTAGGGGGCGCCCCGGGGAGCTGTTTTTT CASSPPRGRPGELFF
TRBD2 TRBJ2-3 few TRBV6-5 TGTGCCAGCAGTTACTCCACTAGCGGGGGCACAGATACGCAGTATTTT CASSYSTSGGTDTQYF
. TRBJ1-5 many TRBV6-1 TGTGCCAGCAGTCGGGAAGGGCGTTCCAATCAGCCCCAGCATTTT CASSREGRSNQPQHF
. TRBJ2-5 . TRBV6-5 TGTGCCACCCAGCTTAGTGGGGGGCCGGGGCAAGAGACCCAGTACTTC CATQLSGGPGQETQYF
TRBD2 TRBJ2-5 few TRBV20-1 TGCAGTGCTGAAGAAGGCGGGAGTCCCCGGGAGACCCAGTACTTC CSAEEGGSPRETQYF
TRBD1 TRBJ1-1 many TRBV12-3/TRBV12-4 TGTGCCAGCAGTAAGGGGACAGGGGTGTCGGAAGCTTTCTTT CASSKGTGVSEAFF
TRBD2 TRBJ2-5 many TRBV12-3/TRBV12-4 TGTGCCAGCAGCGGGACTAGCGGGGGGGAGACCCAGTACTTC CASSGTSGGETQYF
TRBD2 TRBJ2-3 many TRBV5-1 TGCGCCAGCAGCTTTACGGGAGGAGGCACAGATACGCAGTATTTT CASSFTGGGTDTQYF
TRBD2 TRBJ2-1 many TRBV30 TGTGCCTGGAGTCCCGGGGGGTTCAATGAGCAGTTCTTC CAWSPGGFNEQFF
TRBD1 TRBJ1-1 few TRBV6-5 TGTGCCAGCAGTTACAGGACAGGGAGGGAGATGAACACTGAAGCTTTCTTT CASSYRTGREMNTEAFF
TRBD1 TRBJ2-7 many TRBV28 TGTGCCAGCAGGCCGGGACAGGGTAGAAACGAGCAGTACTTC CASRPGQGRNEQYF
. TRBJ2-3 many TRBV12-3/TRBV12-4 TGTGCCAGCAAGGGTCTTGAGCCCACAGATACGCAGTATTTT CASKGLEPTDTQYF
. TRBJ1-5 . TRBV19 TGTGCCAGTAGTATTGGGGGGCTTAGCAATCAGCCCCAGCATTTT CASSIGGLSNQPQHF
. TRBJ2-1 few TRBV7-9 TGTGCCAGCAGTTCGAGGGTCGGGAGTGATTCCTACAATGAGCAGTTCTTC CASSSRVGSDSYNEQFF
TRBD2 TRBJ2-7 few TRBV7-7 TGTGCTAGCAGCCCCTCCGAACTAGCGGGGAACTACGAGCAGTACTTC CASSPSELAGNYEQYF
. TRBJ2-7 many TRBV3-1 TGTGCCAGCAGCGGGTACCGGAACGAGCAGTACTTC CASSGYRNEQYF
. TRBJ2-7 many TRBV18 TGTGCCAGCTCACCGTCGGGGGGCGTAATTAAAGTGGACGAGCAGTACTTC CASSPSGGVIKVDEQYF
TRBD1 TRBJ2-7 few TRBV7-2 TGTGCCATCTCGTGGACAGGGGGCTACGAGCAGTACTTC CAISWTGGYEQYF
. TRBJ2-7 . TRBV25-1 TGTGCCAGCAGTGAATATCAAGTCCCAACCTACGAGCAGTACTTC CASSEYQVPTYEQYF
TRBD1 TRBJ2-1 many TRBV11-3 TGTGCCAGCAGCTTAAAGTTAGGGGGCGGCTCCTACAATGAGCAGTTCTTC CASSLKLGGGSYNEQFF
. TRBJ1-5 . TRBV30 TGTGCCAGCAAAAAGGGGACCGGCAATCAGCCCCAGCATTTT CASKKGTGNQPQHF
. TRBJ2-7 few TRBV6-1 TGTGCCAGCAGTCCTACAGGGACCTTGGTTGAGCAGTACTTC CASSPTGTLVEQYF
. TRBJ2-7 many TRBV18 TGTGCCAGCTCACCGACGGGAAGCTCCTACGAGCAGTACTTC CASSPTGSSYEQYF
. TRBJ1-5 . TRBV18 TGTGCCAGCTCACCAGGGGCAGGTTACTATCAGCCCCAGCATTTT CASSPGAGYYQPQHF
. TRBJ1-1 few TRBV5-6 TGTGCCAGCAGCTTGGAGTCCCGGAGGGGTATTTTTACTGAAGCTTTCTTT CASSLESRRGIFTEAFF
. TRBJ2-1 . TRBV7-3 TGTGCCAGCAGCTCACCGGGACGAGAGCGCCATGAGCAGTTCTTC CASSSPGRERHEQFF
. TRBJ2-7 many TRBV27 TGTGCCAGCAGTTTTGGGAGCGGTGGGGGCTACTACGAGCAGTACTTC CASSFGSGGGYYEQYF
. TRBJ2-1 few TRBV9 TGTGCCAGCAGCGTAGGGGGGCCAGCCTACAATGAGCAGTTCTTC CASSVGGPAYNEQFF
. TRBJ2-7 many TRBV10-3 TGTGCCATCAGCCTGGACAAGAAGTCCTACGAGCAGTACTTC CAISLDKKSYEQYF
. TRBJ1-1 many TRBV6-1 TGTGCCACACAGACCCCGAACACTGAAGCTTTCTTT CATQTPNTEAFF
. TRBJ1-1 many TRBV28 TGTGCCAGCAGTTTACAGACTCGGGACACTGCTGAAGCTTTCTTT CASSLQTRDTAEAFF
. TRBJ2-2 few TRBV24-1 TGTGCCACCACGTCCAGATCCACCGGGGAGCTGTTTTTT CATTSRSTGELFF
. TRBJ1-2 many TRBV19 TGTGCCAGTACGTTACAGGGCTATGGCTACACCTTC CASTLQGYGYTF
. TRBJ2-5 many TRBV19 TGTGCCAGTAGTACCCCAGGAGATGCGCAAGAGACCCAGTACTTC CASSTPGDAQETQYF
. TRBJ2-5 many TRBV6-2/TRBV6-3 TGTGCCAGCACTCCCGCAAACCGGGGGCAAGAGACCCAGTACTTC CASTPANRGQETQYF
. TRBJ2-1 many TRBV12-3/TRBV12-4 TGTGCCAGCAGTCTCGTAGTCGGGGTTCACAATGAGCAGTTCTTC CASSLVVGVHNEQFF
. TRBJ1-1 . TRBV25-1 TGTGCCACCAGGACCGCCCGTCGGGAAGCTTTCTTT CATRTARREAFF
. TRBJ2-3 . TRBV27 TGTGCCAGCAGTTTATCGATGGCACCGAGTCACACAGATACGCAGTATTTT CASSLSMAPSHTDTQYF
TRBD1 TRBJ2-3 many TRBV20-1 TGCAGTGCCCCGGACAGGGCAGATACGCAGTATTTT CSAPDRADTQYF
. TRBJ1-2 many TRBV2 TGTGCCAGCAGTGAGTTCGGGAGGGAAGGCTTTGGCTACACCTTC CASSEFGREGFGYTF
. TRBJ1-5 . TRBV27 TGTGCCAGCAGTTTAACCCACAGGGATGCGGATAGCAATCAGCCCCAGCATTTT CASSLTHRDADSNQPQHF
. TRBJ1-5 . TRBV19 TGTGCCAGTAGAGGCGGGGACAGCAATCAGCCCCAGCATTTT CASRGGDSNQPQHF
TRBD1 TRBJ2-1 few TRBV9 TGTGCCAGCAGCGCAACGGGACAGTCCTACAATGAGCAGTTCTTC CASSATGQSYNEQFF